A single sample is the source of the 32 T cell receptor beta chains below, sequenced in a study of regulatory T cells in long-lasting Graves disease. The time point was: newly diagnosed GD, antithyroid drugs for less than 3 months. RNA from PBMCs was the source of the TCR library. Researchers made TCR beta libraries by using iRepertoire HTBI primers and running Arm-PCR on CDR3 regions. TCRdb ran MiXCR on the multiplex PCR reads and lists one entry per CDR3 protein. Among 350,000 to 500,000 distinct CDR3 sequences listed, about 17% were seen once. The sample also formed part of further work on T cells in Graves' hyperthyroidism and ophthalmopathy.

The sequencing used peripheral blood mononuclear cells (PBMCs), collected at new diagnosis, from a patient treated with antithyroid drugs. Receptor source: a young woman with Graves disease.

The table lists this clonotype with a few counts. The rearrangement links TRBV30 to TRBJ2-3; 10 bases are a match to TRBD2. Trimming removed 8 bases from V and 7 bases from J; junction bases left unmatched: 9. The CDR3 sequence is 13 residues long. Per the germline V gene, CDR1 is GTSNPN and CDR2 is SVGIG (reference sequence). The CDR3 loop is CAQEREGGNTQYF. CDR3 nucleotides: TGTGCCCAGGAGCGGGAGGGAGGGAATACGCAGTATTTT. Complete variable domain (other parts from reference TRBV30 and TRBJ2-3): SQTIHQWPATLVQPVGSPLSLECTVEGTSNPNLYWYRQAAGRGLQLLFYSVGIGQISSEVPQNLSASRPQDRQFILSSKKLLLSDSGFYLCAQEREGGNTQYFGPGTRLTVL.

The chain combines TRBV7-8 with TRBJ1-2; unclear D gene. From germline, CDR1 is SGHVS and CDR2 FQNEAQ. Trimming stripped 5 bases from V and 1 base from J, with 11 bases between. This CDR3 spans 14 amino acids. The CDR3 reads CASSQLKFNYGYTF. CDR3 coding DNA: TGTGCCAGCAGCCAGTTAAAATTTAACTATGGCTACACCTTC.

The V and J genes are TRBV25-1 and TRBJ2-1, with D maybe TRBD2 (6 bases). Germline V CDR1 and CDR2: MGHDK, SYGVNS. V was clipped by 1 base and J by 7 bases, with 11 bases between them. This CDR3 comprises 14 residues. The CDR3 loop reads CASSELGGTNEQFF. In DNA, the CDR3 is TGTGCCAGCAGTGAATTGGGGGGAACGAATGAGCAGTTCTTC.

Many counts were recorded for this clonotype. The CDR3: CASSHPGAGGDEQYF. The CDR3, as DNA: TGTGCCAGCAGCCACCCAGGAGCGGGAGGGGACGAGCAGTACTTC. The chain links TRBV3-1 to TRBJ2-7; 10 nucleotides match TRBD2. Unmatched junction bases numbered 7, after V lost 3 bases and J lost 5 bases. This CDR3 spans 15 amino acids. In germline, CDR1 is LGHDT, CDR2 YNNKEL (reference sequence).

Turning to this clonotype: A much more abundant neighbour one base away suggests this may be a read error. J is TRBJ2-1 and V is TRBV15, with D unclear. The CDR3 runs to 18 residues. Trimming pared 0 bases from V and 9 bases from J, leaving 24 bases between. Germline-derived CDR1 and CDR2 are LNHNV and YYDKDF (reference sequence). This CDR3 reads CATSRDIHVTTKWGEQFF. Here the CDR3 DNA reads TGTGCCACCAGCAGAGATATACATGTTACAACAAAGTGGGGTGAGCAGTTCTTC.

With respect to this clonotype: Relative to the germline gene, one junction end is altered; a read error may explain this. The chain uses TRBV2 and TRBJ2-1; D possibly corresponds to TRBD2 (6 bases). The CDR3 has 17 amino acids. Germline lookup yields CDR1 SNHLY and CDR2 FYNNEI. DNA for the CDR3: TGTGCCAGCAGCGTAGGGTTGGCGGGATCCGCCTACAATGAGCAATTCTTC. Its translation: CASSVGLAGSAYNEQFF. Together with reference TRBV2 and TRBJ2-1, the CDR3 gives the full variable domain: EPEVTQTPSHQVTQMGQEVILRCVPISNHLYFYWYRQILGQKVEFLVSFYNNEISEKSEIFDDQFSVERPDGSNFTLKIRSTKLEDSAMYFCASSVGLAGSAYNEQFFGPGTRLTVL.

Points on this clonotype: This may be a read error: a much more frequent sequence differs by one nucleotide. CDR3 sequence (DNA): TGTGCCAGCAGCCCCTATCTCGACGGGAACACTGAAGCTTTCTTT. It is translated as CASSPYLDGNTEAFF. V gene TRBV4-2 combines with J gene TRBJ1-1, with no clear D. The germline gives CDR1 LGHNA, CDR2 YNFKEQ. With 4 bases removed from V and 1 base from J, the gap between germline ends came to 13 bases. The CDR3 has 15 amino acids.

This clonotype was recorded many times. This rearrangement joins TRBV7-3 to TRBJ2-3, with TRBD2 as a possible D gene (5 bases). The CDR3 has 15 amino acids. With 5 bases removed from V and 0 bases from J, the gap between germline ends came to 12 bases. The germline gives CDR1 SGHTA, CDR2 FQGTGA. The CDR3 DNA reads TGTGCCAGCAGCCCTCTAGCCGCTAGCACAGATACGCAGTATTTT. Translated, it gives CASSPLAASTDTQYF.

This clonotype has at least ten counts. The rearrangement links TRBV4-2 to TRBJ2-3; TRBD2 agrees at 12 bases. Per germline, CDR1 LGHNA and CDR2 YNFKEQ. This CDR3 region has 20 residues. J was trimmed by 0 bases and V by 3 bases; bases with no gene match: 13. CDR3 amino acids: CASSQLLAGGPDASTDTQYF. CDR3 sequence (DNA): TGTGCCAGCAGCCAGTTACTAGCGGGAGGACCAGATGCTAGCACAGATACGCAGTATTTT.

This clonotype appeared many times. The chain joins TRBV28 to TRBJ2-1, with D perhaps TRBD2 (6 bases). The CDR3 runs 14 residues. Trimming took 4 bases from V and 7 from J, leaving 14 bases between them. Per germline, CDR1 MDHEN and CDR2 SYDVKM. Here the CDR3 reads CASSYSTSRNEQFF. In DNA, the CDR3 is TGTGCCAGCAGTTACTCCACTAGCAGGAATGAGCAGTTCTTC.

This sequence joins TRBV19 and TRBJ2-1; TRBD2 matches at 11 bases. Germline trimming cut 7 bases from V and 8 bases from J; bases unmatched to any gene: 10. From germline, CDR1 is LNHDA and CDR2 SQIVND (reference sequence). The CDR3 sequence is 15 residues long. The CDR3 protein is CASTKGGLAADEQFF. CDR3 DNA sequence: TGTGCCAGTACCAAGGGGGGACTAGCGGCTGATGAGCAGTTCTTC. Drawing the rest from reference TRBV19 and TRBJ2-1, the complete variable domain is DGGITQSPKYLFRKEGQNVTLSCEQNLNHDAMYWYRQDPGQGLRLIYYSQIVNDFQKGDIAEGYSVSREKKESFPLTVTSAQKNPTAFYLCASTKGGLAADEQFFGPGTRLTVL.

The chain couples TRBV29-1 to TRBJ2-5, with 10 bases matching TRBD1. V dropped 7 bases and J dropped 3; count of bases not matched to a gene: 5. CDR1 is SQVTM and CDR2 is ANQGSEA in the germline V gene. This CDR3 has 13 residues. This chain's CDR3 is CSAQDRGKETQYF. The CDR3 nucleotides read TGCAGCGCCCAGGACAGGGGGAAAGAGACCCAGTACTTC. Looking up the rest from reference TRBV29-1 and TRBJ2-5 gives the full variable domain: SAVISQKPSRDICQRGTSLTIQCQVDSQVTMMFWYRQQPGQSLTLIATANQGSEATYESGFVIDKFPISRPNLTFSTLTVSNMSPEDSSIYLCSAQDRGKETQYFGPGTRLLVL.

This clonotype was observed many times. The rearrangement links TRBV7-9 to TRBJ2-5; 7 nucleotides line up with TRBD1. With V trimmed by 5 bases and J by 5 bases, 14 bases remained unmatched. The CDR3 consists of 16 residues. The germline CDR1 and CDR2 sequences are SEHNR and FQNEAQ (reference sequence). As DNA, the CDR3 is TGTGCCAGCAGCCCACGGACAGGAGCTTTGTGGGAGACCCAGTACTTC. This translates into CASSPRTGALWETQYF.

This clonotype was picked up many times. The chain couples TRBV24-1 to TRBJ2-5; 15 bases line up with TRBD2. Germline values: CDR1 KGHDR, CDR2 SFDVKD. V gave up 1 base and J gave up 4 bases; unmatched junction bases: 3. The CDR3 is 17 residues long. Here the CDR3 DNA reads TGTGCCACCAGTGATTTCGGGGGACTAGCGGGAGGAGAGACCCAGTACTTC. Translated, it gives CATSDFGGLAGGETQYF.

This clonotype was recorded at least ten times. The chain employs TRBV7-9 and TRBJ2-3, with 11 nucleotides matching TRBD2. Trimming removed 5 bases from V and 6 bases from J; junction bases left unmatched: 10. Germline V gives CDR1 SEHNR, CDR2 FQNEAQ (reference sequence). CDR3 length equals 16 residues. The CDR3 nucleotides are TGTGCCAGCAGCCCGCCAGGGACTAGCGGTTTCGATACGCAGTATTTT. As protein: CASSPPGTSGFDTQYF.

Concerning this clonotype itself: This may be a read error, as it is one base from a much larger clone. The rearrangement joins TRBV6-1 to TRBJ2-1; the match to TRBD1 covers 11 bases. The CDR3 runs 18 residues. CDR1 and CDR2 (germline): MNHNS, SASEGT. The J segment lost 10 bases and the V segment lost 7 bases, leaving 21 bases of the junction unmatched. The chain's CDR3 is CASNKNQPGQGGFDEQFF. The CDR3 bases are TGTGCCAGCAATAAAAACCAACCGGGACAGGGGGGATTCGACGAGCAGTTCTTC.

On this clonotype: A much more abundant neighbour one base away suggests this may be a read error. The CDR3, as DNA: TGTGCCAACAGGGGGCCGAACACCGGGGAGCTGTTTTTT. It yields the protein CANRGPNTGELFF. The rearrangement uses TRBV7-9 and TRBJ2-2, with 9 bases identical to TRBD1. Per the germline V gene, CDR1 is SEHNR and CDR2 is FQNEAQ (reference sequence). Germline trimming cut 10 bases from V and 0 bases from J; bases unmatched to any gene: 0. The CDR3 sequence is 13 residues long. The full variable domain, rest sourced from reference TRBV7-9 and TRBJ2-2, is DTGVSQNPRHKITKRGQNVTFRCDPISEHNRLYWYRQTLGQGPEFLTYFQNEAQLEKSRLLSDRFSAERPKGSFSTLEIQRTEQGDSAMYLCANRGPNTGELFFGEGSRLTVL.

For this clonotype: Given a far larger clone just one base away, this is likely a sequencing read error. The genes are TRBV28 and TRBJ2-1; 12 bases are a match to TRBD2. Germline V lookup: CDR1 MDHEN, CDR2 SYDVKM. This CDR3 is built from 19 residues. V dropped 6 bases and J dropped 10; count of bases not matched to a gene: 22. The CDR3 DNA follows: TGTGCCAGCAGCTTCCGTCGAAGGGCTAGCGGGAGGGACGCCTACGAGCAGTTCTTC. It is translated as CASSFRRRASGRDAYEQFF.

Ten or more counts support this clonotype. This chain uses TRBV28 with TRBJ1-4; tentatively, D is TRBD1 (5 bases). Trimming pared 5 bases from V and 8 bases from J, leaving 18 bases between. The CDR3 extends over 15 amino acids. Germline V gene lookup returns CDR1 MDHEN and CDR2 SYDVKM. In DNA, the CDR3 is TGTGCCAGCAGTGAGGGGCAGGAGTCGAAAGAAAAACTGTTTTTT. It yields the protein CASSEGQESKEKLFF.

The V call is TRBV29-1, the J call TRBJ2-3; the match to TRBD1 covers 8 bases. V dropped 7 bases and J dropped 5; count of bases not matched to a gene: 5. CDR3 length equals 12 residues. Germline V gene sequence: CDR1 SQVTM, CDR2 ANQGSEA. The CDR3 here is CSAMDREDTQYF. The CDR3, as DNA: TGCAGCGCCATGGACAGGGAAGATACGCAGTATTTT.

This rearrangement joins TRBV20-1 to TRBJ2-1; 13 bases line up with TRBD2. Looked up from germline, CDR1 is DFQATT and CDR2 is SNEGSKA (reference sequence). V was clipped by 3 bases and J by 7 bases; unmatched bases: 9. The CDR3 sequence is 16 residues long. The CDR3, as DNA: TGCAGTGCTAGCGGGGACGGGACTAGCGGGAAAAATGAGCAGTTCTTC. Its protein product is CSASGDGTSGKNEQFF.

The chain couples TRBV20-1 to TRBJ2-1; no definite D call. This CDR3 spans 12 amino acids. Germline V gene lookup returns CDR1 DFQATT and CDR2 SNEGSKA (reference sequence). The V end lost 5 bases, the J end lost 5 bases, and 10 bases lay between the germline ends. CDR3 DNA sequence: TGCAGTGCTCGAATAGGAGACAATGAGCAGTTCTTC. It yields the protein CSARIGDNEQFF.

This clonotype occurred many times. This chain links TRBV28 with TRBJ1-1, with D hard to call. This CDR3 comprises 14 residues. Germline CDR1 and CDR2: MDHEN and SYDVKM. V gave up 8 bases and J gave up 1 base, with 14 bases separating them. The CDR3 region has the DNA TGTGCCAGCGTCTGGTCGGGGAAGAACACTGAAGCTTTCTTT. It specifies CASVWSGKNTEAFF.

The table lists this clonotype with many counts. The chain couples TRBV28 to TRBJ2-1; D gene uncertain. V was pared by 6 bases and J by 7 bases, with 10 bases between. Germline loops: CDR1 MDHEN, CDR2 SYDVKM. CDR3 size: 12 residues. CDR3 DNA: TGTGCCAGCAGCCTCTTAGAGAATGAGCAGTTCTTC. This sequence encodes CASSLLENEQFF.

In this sample, this clonotype turned up once. The germline gene is not matched at one end of the junction; a read error may be the cause. The chain combines TRBV7-2 with TRBJ1-5; TRBD1 agrees at 11 bases. There are 17 residues in the CDR3. Looked up from germline, CDR1 is SGHTA and CDR2 is FQGNSA. DNA of the CDR3: TGTGCCAGCAGCTTAGCTTCGGGACAGGGGGACAATCAGCTCCAGCATTTT. It encodes CASSLASGQGDNQLQHF.

This clonotype was recorded many times. The gene calls are TRBV7-6 and TRBJ2-7; 8 bases match TRBD1. Germline-derived CDR1 and CDR2 are SGHVS and FNYEAQ. The CDR3 consists of 13 residues. V lost 5 bases, J lost 2 bases, and 2 bases stayed unmatched. This CDR3 is CASSKQGAYEQYF. CDR3 nucleotides: TGTGCCAGCAGCAAACAGGGGGCCTACGAGCAGTACTTC.

V is TRBV5-1 and J is TRBJ2-3; weak D call: TRBD2 (5 bases). The CDR3 is 15 residues long. Germline V CDR1 and CDR2: SGHRS, YFSETQ. V was shortened by 0 bases and J by 12 bases, with 20 bases between the two germline ends. CDR3 sequence: CASSLARADGGRQYF. The DNA for the CDR3 is TGCGCCAGCAGCTTGGCACGGGCGGATGGAGGCCGCCAGTATTTT. Filled out from reference TRBV5-1 and TRBJ2-3, the complete variable domain reads KAGVTQTPRYLIKTRGQQVTLSCSPISGHRSVSWYQQTPGQGLQFLFEYFSETQRNKGNFPGRFSGRQFSNSRSEMNVSTLELGDSALYLCASSLARADGGRQYFGPGTRLTVL.

This clonotype showed up many times. The V call is TRBV7-8, the J call TRBJ2-1; TRBD2 is a possible D gene (5 bases). The CDR3 contains 17 residues. Looked up from germline, CDR1 is SGHVS and CDR2 is FQNEAQ. V was clipped by 4 bases and J by 0 bases, with 16 bases between them. CDR3 residues: CASSYPRTRGSYNEQFF. DNA of the CDR3: TGTGCCAGCAGCTATCCTCGGACCCGGGGCTCCTACAATGAGCAGTTCTTC.

This clonotype was counted a few times. The chain has TRBV20-1 and TRBJ1-1; D is uncertain. The V gene lost 5 bases and the J gene lost 1 base, with 11 bases spanning the gap. This CDR3 spans 13 amino acids. Germline V CDR1 and CDR2: DFQATT, SNEGSKA (reference sequence). The CDR3 bases are TGCAGTGCTCCCCCGGCGGGGAACACTGAAGCTTTCTTT. Its translation: CSAPPAGNTEAFF.

Details on this clonotype: One base away lies a much larger clone, so this may be a sequencing read error. The chain uses TRBV20-1 and TRBJ1-1; the match to TRBD1 covers 7 bases. CDR1 is DFQATT and CDR2 is SNEGSKA in the germline V gene (reference sequence). V shed 6 bases and J 5 bases; nucleotides not matched to a gene: 12. The CDR3 loop spans 14 amino acids. The CDR3 sequence: CSANRGTSHTEAFF. CDR3 nucleotides: TGCAGTGCAAACAGGGGAACCAGTCATACTGAAGCTTTCTTT.

Only a few counts were recorded for this clonotype. A much more abundant neighbour one base away suggests this may be a read error. The chain links TRBV28 to TRBJ1-3, with 7 bases matching TRBD1. Germline V gene data show CDR1 as MDHEN and CDR2 as SYDVKM. The CDR3 length is 12 residues. The CDR3: CASSSSGGTMYF. As DNA, the CDR3 is TGTGCCAGCAGTTCCTCAGGGGGTACCATGTATTTT.

This clonotype showed up many times. This sequence joins TRBV6-2 or TRBV6-3 and TRBJ2-7; 13 positions match TRBD2. The J segment lost 2 bases and the V segment lost 7 bases, leaving 2 bases of the junction unmatched. Germline V gene lookup returns CDR1 MNHEY and CDR2 SVGEGT. The CDR3 extends over 14 amino acids. The CDR3 region is CASKGTSGAYEQYF. The CDR3 coding sequence is TGTGCCAGCAAGGGGACTAGCGGGGCCTACGAGCAGTACTTC.